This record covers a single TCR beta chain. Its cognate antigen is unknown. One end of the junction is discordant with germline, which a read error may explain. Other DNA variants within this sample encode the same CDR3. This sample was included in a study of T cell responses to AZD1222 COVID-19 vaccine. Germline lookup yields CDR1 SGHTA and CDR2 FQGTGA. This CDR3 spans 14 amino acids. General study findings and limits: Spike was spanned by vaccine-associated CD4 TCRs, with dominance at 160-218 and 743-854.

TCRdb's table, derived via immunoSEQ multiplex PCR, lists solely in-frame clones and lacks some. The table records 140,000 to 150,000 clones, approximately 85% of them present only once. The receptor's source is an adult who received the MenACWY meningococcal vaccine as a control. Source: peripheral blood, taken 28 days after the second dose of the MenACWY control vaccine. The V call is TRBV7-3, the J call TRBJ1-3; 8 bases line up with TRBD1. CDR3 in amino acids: CASSLTGGGNTIYF. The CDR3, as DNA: TGTGCCAGCAGCCTAACAGGGGGAGGAAACACCATATATTTT.